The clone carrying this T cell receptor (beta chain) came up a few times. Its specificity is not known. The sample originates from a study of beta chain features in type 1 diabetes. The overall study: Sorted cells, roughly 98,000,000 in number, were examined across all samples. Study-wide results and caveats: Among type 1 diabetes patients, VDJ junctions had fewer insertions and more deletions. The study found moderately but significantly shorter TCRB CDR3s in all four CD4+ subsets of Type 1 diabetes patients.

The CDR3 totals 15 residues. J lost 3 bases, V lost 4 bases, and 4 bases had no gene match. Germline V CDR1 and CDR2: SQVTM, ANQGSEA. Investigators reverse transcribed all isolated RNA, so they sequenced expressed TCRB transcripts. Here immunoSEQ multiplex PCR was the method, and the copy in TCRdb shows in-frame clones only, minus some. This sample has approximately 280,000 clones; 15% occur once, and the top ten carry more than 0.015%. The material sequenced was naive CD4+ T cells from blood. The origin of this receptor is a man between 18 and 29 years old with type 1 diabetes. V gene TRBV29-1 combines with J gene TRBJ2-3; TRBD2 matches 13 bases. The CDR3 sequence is CSVGTSGRLTDTQYF. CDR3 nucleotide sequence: TGCAGCGTTGGGACTAGCGGGAGACTTACAGATACGCAGTATTTT.